The subject of this entry is one TCR beta chain. Its antigen has not been determined. Per-base quality was not reported, and no clone a single base away is much larger than it. This entry is derived from a study of T cell changes during pregnancy in multiple sclerosis (dated by TCRdb to about 2019). With regard to the full study: Changes in the T cell repertoire over the course of pregnancy were examined in this study in women with multiple sclerosis.

The library was produced with the immunoSEQ multiplex PCR assay. TCRdb re-hosts the immuneACCESS table, in-frame sequences only. Its copies lack some clones; in the studies checked, an unresolved V gene accounts for under half of them, and the cause for the rest is not known. Here the sample has some 74,000 clones; roughly 92% occur a single time. Over 3.5% of the sample rests with the top ten. The CDR3, cysteine through phenylalanine, is 15 amino acids long. Only the CDR3 DNA stays, 45 bases, in frame from base 1. Compared with germline, V lacks 2 bases and J lacks 5 bases; bases without a gene match: 7. For CDR1 and CDR2, the germline V gene lists MNHNS and SASEGT.

This sequence was found in a female donor in good health, enrolled as a control in a pregnancy study. The rearrangement joined TRBV6-1 to TRBJ2-5; 8 central nucleotides agree with TRBD1. The material sequenced was peripheral blood, taken after pregnancy. The DNA sequence reads TGTGCCAGCAGTGAAAGCCAGGGGGCTTGGGAGACCCAGTACTTC. This translates into CASSESQGAWETQYF.